Below are 30 T cell receptor beta chains sequenced from a single sample in a study of CD4+ T cells in melanoma. Sequencing used immunoSEQ multiplex PCR; TCRdb keeps in-frame clones, though not all of them. Among 50,000 or so clones, 89% were seen once, and the ten largest hold about 11%. The specimen was peripheral blood. Every receptor here comes from a human donor with melanoma.

This clone was detected once. The chain recombines TRBV6-1 with TRBJ1-1; no clear D. The V and J ends lost 3 bases and 3 bases respectively, with 8 bases between them. The CDR3 consists of 13 residues. Germline assignment: CDR1 MNHNS and CDR2 SASEGT. The CDR3 loop is CASSDQVYTEAFF. The DNA for the CDR3 is TGTGCCAGCAGTGATCAGGTATACACTGAAGCTTTCTTT.

The chain recombines TRBV9 with TRBJ1-6; D is unclear. The ends were cut back, 0 bases at V and 7 bases at J, with 11 bases in the middle. Germline CDR1 reads SGDLS; CDR2 reads YYNGEE. This CDR3 is 15 amino acids long. The CDR3 DNA is TGTGCCAGCAGCGTAGACCCCGGGTTGAATTCACCCCTCCACTTT. Its translation: CASSVDPGLNSPLHF.

This chain uses TRBV4-2 with TRBJ2-3, with D perhaps TRBD2 (5 bases). With 1 base removed from V and 6 bases from J, the gap between germline ends came to 14 bases. The CDR3 is 15 residues long. CDR1 and CDR2 from the germline V gene are LGHNA and YNFKEQ. CDR3 sequence: CASSQASGVADTQYF. CDR3 coding DNA: TGTGCCAGCAGCCAAGCATCCGGGGTTGCCGATACGCAGTATTTT.

The J gene is TRBJ2-5, the V gene TRBV14; 7 nucleotides agree with TRBD2. After removal of 1 base from V and 3 bases from J, the junction contained 2 bases not matched to a gene. This CDR3 comprises 14 residues. Germline CDR1 is SGHDN and CDR2 is FVKESK. As DNA, the CDR3 is TGTGCCAGCAGCCAAGGACTAGCAAAAGAGACCCAGTACTTC. This gives the protein CASSQGLAKETQYF. Drawing the rest from reference TRBV14 and TRBJ2-5, the complete variable domain is EAGVTQFPSHSVIEKGQTVTLRCDPISGHDNLYWYRRVMGKEIKFLLHFVKESKQDESGMPNNRFLAERTGGTYSTLKVQPAELEDSGVYFCASSQGLAKETQYFGPGTRLLVL.

The rearrangement links TRBV5-1 to TRBJ2-2; D not certain. V was shortened by 0 bases and J by 0 bases, with 3 bases between the two germline ends. This CDR3 has 14 amino acids. CDR1 and CDR2 (germline): SGHRS, YFSETQ. The CDR3 here is CASSLEANTGELFF. CDR3 in DNA: TGCGCCAGCAGCTTGGAAGCGAACACCGGGGAGCTGTTTTTT.

The chain employs TRBV18 and TRBJ1-5; D may be TRBD1 (5 bases). Germline loops: CDR1 KGHSH, CDR2 LQKENI. The CDR3 covers 13 residues. V lost 6 bases to trimming and J lost 4 bases, with 10 bases between them. As DNA, the CDR3 is TGTGCCAGCTCTCCCGGGGGTAATCAGCCCCAGCATTTT. Protein sequence: CASSPGGNQPQHF.

A note on this clone: The same CDR3 can be traced to other DNA sequences in this sample. The chain couples TRBV5-6 to TRBJ2-1; 8 bases align to TRBD2. The CDR3 is 16 amino acids. V dropped 3 bases and J dropped 5; count of bases not matched to a gene: 10. Germline values: CDR1 SGHDT, CDR2 YYEEEE. CDR3 sequence: CASSWGTSGAHNEQFF. CDR3 in DNA: TGTGCCAGCAGCTGGGGGACTAGTGGGGCCCACAATGAGCAGTTCTTC.

The genes are TRBV27 and TRBJ2-1; D gene ambiguous. CDR3 length: 13 residues. Trimming took off 3 bases at V and 4 bases at J, with 7 bases between the two ends. Germline lookup yields CDR1 MNHEY and CDR2 SMNVEV (reference sequence). CDR3 loop: CASSFGLYNEQFF. The CDR3 nucleotides read TGTGCCAGCAGTTTCGGTCTATACAATGAGCAGTTCTTC.

The chain recombines TRBV29-1 with TRBJ2-5; D uncertain. The CDR3 is made up of 14 amino acids. The V end lost 6 bases, the J end lost 1 base, and 15 bases lay between the germline ends. The germline V gene has CDR1 SQVTM and CDR2 ANQGSEA. The CDR3 bases are TGCAGCGTCCGCGAGGAGCCCGCCCAAGAGACCCAGTACTTC. Protein: CSVREEPAQETQYF.

CDR3 sequence reads: CASKGRPEETQYF. In nucleotides, the CDR3 is TGCGCCAGCAAGGGCAGGCCCGAAGAGACCCAGTACTTC. This chain connects TRBV5-1 to TRBJ2-5, with D unresolved. The CDR3 is 13 residues long. CDR1 SGHRS and CDR2 YFSETQ come from the germline V gene. V was cut by 6 bases and J by 3 bases, with 12 bases left in between.

The chain carries TRBV5-1 and TRBJ2-1; 11 bases match TRBD2. V shed 4 bases and J 10 bases; nucleotides not matched to a gene: 10. There are 15 residues in the CDR3. Per germline, CDR1 SGHRS and CDR2 YFSETQ. The CDR3 loop is CASSPELAGAEEQFF. CDR3 nucleotides: TGCGCCAGCAGCCCGGAACTAGCGGGGGCTGAGGAGCAGTTCTTC.

As DNA, the CDR3 is TGCGCCAGCAGCTTGGGGGGACAGAATGAAAAACTGTTTTTT. Translated: CASSLGGQNEKLFF. The chain employs TRBV5-1 and TRBJ1-4, with TRBD1 identical over 7 bases. The V gene's germline CDR1 is SGHRS and CDR2 YFSETQ. V shed 0 bases, J shed 5 bases, and the junction held 1 base outside the gene matches. The CDR3 runs to 14 residues.

CDR3 protein: CASSLRGSNQPQHF. In nucleotides, the CDR3 is TGTGCCAGCAGCTTAAGGGGCAGCAATCAGCCCCAGCATTTT. This chain joins TRBV7-8 and TRBJ1-5; weak D call: TRBD1 (5 bases). Germline assignment: CDR1 SGHVS and CDR2 FQNEAQ. Trimming cost V 2 bases and J 1 base, with 6 bases left between them. This CDR3 spans 14 amino acids.

The chain couples TRBV10-1 to TRBJ1-1; 7 nucleotides align to TRBD1. The germline CDR1 and CDR2 sequences are WNHNN and SYGVQD (reference sequence). Trimming removed 7 bases from V and 0 bases from J; junction bases left unmatched: 11. The CDR3 is 16 residues long. CDR3 amino acids: CASIERTGLMNTEAFF. Written as DNA, the CDR3 is TGCGCCAGCATCGAAAGGACAGGACTAATGAACACTGAAGCTTTCTTT.

The chain carries TRBV28 and TRBJ1-5; D is ambiguous. V lost 3 bases and J lost 0, with 3 bases in between. This CDR3 contains 13 residues. Germline CDR1 MDHEN, CDR2 SYDVKM. The CDR3 nucleotides are TGTGCCAGCAGTTTTGGTAGCAATCAGCCCCAGCATTTT. Its translation: CASSFGSNQPQHF.

The chain recombines TRBV19 with TRBJ1-1; D is perhaps TRBD1 (6 bases). V lost 5 bases and J 4 bases, leaving 14 bases between the germline ends. The CDR3 covers 14 residues. Germline lookup yields CDR1 LNHDA and CDR2 SQIVND (reference sequence). The CDR3 DNA sequence: TGTGCCAGTAGTCTACAGGGAATTGGCACTGAAGCTTTCTTT. Amino acids: CASSLQGIGTEAFF. Full variable domain (missing parts from reference TRBV19 and TRBJ1-1): DGGITQSPKYLFRKEGQNVTLSCEQNLNHDAMYWYRQDPGQGLRLIYYSQIVNDFQKGDIAEGYSVSREKKESFPLTVTSAQKNPTAFYLCASSLQGIGTEAFFGQGTRLTVV.

The chain recombines TRBV10-1 with TRBJ2-5; D unclear. The J call may not be correct, given that the DNA end is closer to TRBJ2-7. CDR1 and CDR2 (germline): WNHNN, SYGVQD (reference sequence). This CDR3 contains 12 residues. The CDR3 coding sequence is TGCGCCAGCAGTGACGGAAGATACGAGCAGTACTTC. This codes for CASSDGRYEQYF.

The rearrangement joins TRBV28 to TRBJ1-2, with D unclear. The CDR3 length is 15 residues. The V end lost 6 bases, the J end lost 4 bases, and 18 bases lay between the germline ends. Per the germline V gene, CDR1 is MDHEN and CDR2 is SYDVKM. The CDR3 sequence is CASSSLGSTLYGYTF. The CDR3 coding sequence is TGTGCCAGCAGCTCCCTCGGGTCGACCCTCTATGGCTACACCTTC.

The gene calls are TRBV28 and TRBJ2-7; perhaps TRBD1 as D (6 bases). V was clipped by 5 bases and J by 9 bases, with 20 bases between them. Germline V gene data show CDR1 as MDHEN and CDR2 as SYDVKM. The CDR3 covers 14 residues. CDR3 sequence (DNA): TGTGCCAGCAGTAACCGGGACACCCAGGTGAGGCAGTACTTC. Its protein product is CASSNRDTQVRQYF.

The gene calls are TRBV28 and TRBJ1-4, with D unresolved. V dropped 3 bases and J dropped 8 bases, with 16 bases sitting between them. This CDR3 spans 15 amino acids. Germline assignment: CDR1 MDHEN and CDR2 SYDVKM. The CDR3 protein is CASSFEGLGKEKLFF. In DNA, the CDR3 is TGTGCCAGCAGTTTTGAGGGCTTAGGAAAAGAAAAACTGTTTTTT.

The chain combines TRBV7-9 with TRBJ1-1; maybe TRBD1 (5 bases). The V end was cut by 7 bases, the J end by 0 bases, with 15 bases between. CDR3 length: 15 residues. Germline CDR1 SEHNR, CDR2 FQNEAQ (reference sequence). CDR3 nucleotide sequence: TGTGCCAGCAAGAAGGGACCAGGGATGAACACTGAAGCTTTCTTT. Its translation: CASKKGPGMNTEAFF.

This clone was counted once. The chain has TRBV2 and TRBJ1-2; a weak D match, TRBD1 (5 bases). This CDR3 region has 16 residues. Trimming took off 5 bases at V and 7 bases at J, with 23 bases between the two ends. The germline gives CDR1 SNHLY, CDR2 FYNNEI. The DNA for the CDR3 is TGTGCCAGCAGTTCAAGAGGTACAGGCTCGTATTCTGGCTACACCTTC. Its translation is CASSSRGTGSYSGYTF. Full variable domain (outside the CDR3, taken from reference TRBV2 and TRBJ1-2): EPEVTQTPSHQVTQMGQEVILRCVPISNHLYFYWYRQILGQKVEFLVSFYNNEISEKSEIFDDQFSVERPDGSNFTLKIRSTKLEDSAMYFCASSSRGTGSYSGYTFGSGTRLTVV.

The chain employs TRBV6-5 and TRBJ1-2; D is perhaps TRBD1 (5 bases). The CDR3 length is 15 residues. V was cut by 5 bases and J by 4 bases, with 17 bases left in between. Germline CDR1 reads MNHEY; CDR2 reads SVGAGI. CDR3 coding DNA: TGTGCCAGCAGTCCGGCGGGGGGTTCAGGCTATGGCTACACCTTC. Protein: CASSPAGGSGYGYTF.

The gene calls are TRBV10-2 and TRBJ1-1, with no clear D. The V end was cut by 2 bases, the J end by 0 bases, with 16 bases between. The CDR3 totals 17 residues. The V gene's germline CDR1 is WSHSY and CDR2 SAAADI. As DNA, the CDR3 is TGCGCCAGCAGTGAGAGATCCGGGCCTACGGTGAACACTGAAGCTTTCTTT. Translation: CASSERSGPTVNTEAFF.

The chain combines TRBV11-3 with TRBJ2-5, with 7 bases identical to TRBD1. The CDR3 extends over 14 amino acids. V dropped 1 base and J dropped 5; count of bases not matched to a gene: 4. Germline lookup yields CDR1 SGHNT and CDR2 YENEEA. The CDR3 DNA reads as TGTGCCAGCAGCTTAGGCAGGGGGACGGAGACCCAGTACTTC. Translating it yields CASSLGRGTETQYF.

The CDR3 coding sequence is TGTGCCTGGAGTAGCTCCGGGACAGGGTCCCTCGAGCAGTACTTC. Translating it yields CAWSSSGTGSLEQYF. This rearrangement joins TRBV30 to TRBJ2-7; 9 bases are a match to TRBD1. V trimming: 2 bases; J trimming: 6 bases; junction bases outside the gene matches: 11. The CDR3 runs to 15 residues. Germline V gene sequence: CDR1 GTSNPN, CDR2 SVGIG (reference sequence). The complete variable domain, with remaining parts taken from reference TRBV30 and TRBJ2-7, reads SQTIHQWPATLVQPVGSPLSLECTVEGTSNPNLYWYRQAAGRGLQLLFYSVGIGQISSEVPQNLSASRPQDRQFILSSKKLLLSDSGFYLCAWSSSGTGSLEQYFGPGTRLTVT.

This chain joins TRBV7-9 and TRBJ2-7; 9 nucleotides agree with TRBD1. This CDR3 has 17 residues. Germline lookup yields CDR1 SEHNR and CDR2 FQNEAQ (reference sequence). Losses at the gene ends were 2 bases for V and 5 bases for J; bases not matched to a gene: 13. The CDR3 reads CASSLSSPGQGVHEQYF. DNA for the CDR3: TGTGCCAGCAGCTTATCTTCTCCGGGACAGGGTGTACACGAGCAGTACTTC.

The rearrangement uses TRBV7-9 and TRBJ1-1, with 8 bases that match TRBD1. The CDR3 is 14 amino acids. Trimming cost V 1 base and J 7 bases; bases outside gene matches: 5. Germline V CDR1 and CDR2: SEHNR, FQNEAQ (reference sequence). The CDR3 here is CASSLDQGAGEAFF. CDR3 sequence (DNA): TGTGCCAGCAGCTTAGATCAGGGGGCCGGTGAAGCTTTCTTT.

The J gene is TRBJ2-7, the V gene TRBV4-2, with TRBD1 matching over 8 bases. The V gene end was trimmed by 0 bases and the J gene end by 3 bases; junction bases not matched to a gene: 7. The length of the CDR3 is 16 residues. Looked up from germline, CDR1 is LGHNA and CDR2 is YNFKEQ. The DNA for the CDR3 is TGTGCCAGCAGCCAAGAGCTCAGGGGGCATGGCTACGAGCAGTACTTC. This gives the protein CASSQELRGHGYEQYF.

This sequence joins TRBV25-1 and TRBJ1-2; a weak D match, TRBD1 (6 bases). CDR1 and CDR2 from the germline V gene are MGHDK and SYGVNS. V lost 4 bases to trimming and J lost 5 bases, with 14 bases between them. The length of the CDR3 is 14 residues. As DNA, the CDR3 is TGTGCCAGCAGTGTGTCGGGGGCAAGATATGGCTACACCTTC. It yields the protein CASSVSGARYGYTF.